This T cell receptor beta chain was captured by sequencing in a study of blood T cell repertoires in COVID-19. On the study more broadly: Samples representing acute and convalescent COVID-19 were sourced from the United States, Italy and Spain. PBMCs, B-cell-depleted T cells, or T cells provided the cDNA or gDNA that made up the material.

The assay was immunoSEQ multiplex PCR, and TCRdb's table has in-frame clones only and misses some. The sample lists 110,000 to 150,000 clones; 82% were seen once. This CDR3 is 15 amino acids long. CDR1 is MGHDK, CDR2 SYGVNS, per germline. V lost 1 base to trimming and J lost 1 base, with 7 bases between them. The chain carries TRBV25-1 and TRBJ2-2; D gene unclear. The sequencing sample was made of peripheral blood. This clonotype originated in a woman older than 75 with acute or convalescent COVID-19. The CDR3 protein is CASSELTENTGELFF. The CDR3, as DNA: TGTGCCAGCAGTGAATTAACAGAGAACACCGGGGAGCTGTTTTTT.